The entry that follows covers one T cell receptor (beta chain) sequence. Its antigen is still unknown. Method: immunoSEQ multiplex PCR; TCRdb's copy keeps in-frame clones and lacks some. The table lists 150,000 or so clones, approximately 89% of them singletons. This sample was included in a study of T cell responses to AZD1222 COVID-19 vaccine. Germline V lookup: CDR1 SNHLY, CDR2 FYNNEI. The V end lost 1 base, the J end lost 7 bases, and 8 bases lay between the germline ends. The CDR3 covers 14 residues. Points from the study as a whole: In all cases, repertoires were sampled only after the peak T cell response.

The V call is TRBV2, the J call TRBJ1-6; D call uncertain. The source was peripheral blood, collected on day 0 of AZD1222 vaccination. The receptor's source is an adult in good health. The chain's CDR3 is CASSEGAGNSPLHF. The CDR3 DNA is TGTGCCAGCAGTGAAGGCGCGGGGAATTCACCCCTCCACTTT.